Presented here are 20 T cell receptor beta chains from one specimen sequenced in a study of blood T cell repertoires in COVID-19. Profiling relied on immunoSEQ multiplex PCR, and the TCRdb table lists in-frame clones only, not all of them. The sample shows 200,000 to 250,000 clones, around nine tenths of them seen only once. Material for sequencing was PBMCs or T cells enriched from blood (not recorded which). The receptor set was obtained from a man aged 25-45 years in a cohort exposed to, infected with or recovered from COVID-19 (not recorded which).

In its sample, this clone was seen a few times. V gene TRBV24-1 combines with J gene TRBJ2-7; no reliable D call. Per germline, CDR1 KGHDR and CDR2 SFDVKD. The CDR3 sequence is 13 residues long. Trimming removed 4 bases at V and 3 bases at J, with 9 bases between. CDR3 loop: CATSDPTHYEQYF. Written as DNA, the CDR3 is TGTGCCACCAGTGACCCTACGCACTACGAGCAGTACTTC.

The chain combines TRBV9 with TRBJ2-2; D possibly corresponds to TRBD1 (6 bases). Trimming cost V 2 bases and J 5 bases, with 13 bases left between them. Germline V gene sequence: CDR1 SGDLS, CDR2 YYNGEE. This CDR3 spans 15 amino acids. This CDR3 reads CASSVAQGLTGELFF. The CDR3 nucleotides read TGTGCCAGCAGCGTCGCACAGGGTTTGACCGGGGAGCTGTTTTTT.

This chain uses TRBV6-5 with TRBJ2-5, with a tentative D call TRBD2 (7 bases). Trimming took off 5 bases at V and 6 bases at J, with 19 bases between the two ends. The length of the CDR3 is 15 residues. CDR1 and CDR2 from the germline V gene are MNHEY and SVGAGI. CDR3 nucleotides: TGTGCCAGCAGTCGACTAGCAGGGGTATGGAAGACCCAGTACTTC. Its protein is CASSRLAGVWKTQYF.

The V and J genes are TRBV7-2 and TRBJ2-6, with a tentative D call TRBD2 (6 bases). Trimming removed 6 bases from V and 3 bases from J, with 12 bases in between. Germline-derived CDR1 and CDR2 are SGHTA and FQGNSA. This CDR3 is built from 15 residues. CDR3 in DNA: TGTGCCAGCAGTTCTCTGCGGGGTGGGGCCAACGTCCTGACTTTC. The encoded protein is CASSSLRGGANVLTF.

The V gene is TRBV5-6, the J gene TRBJ2-1; 9 bases line up with TRBD1. The CDR3 contains 15 residues. Trimming removed 6 bases from V and 12 bases from J; junction bases left unmatched: 16. Germline V gene data show CDR1 as SGHDT and CDR2 as YYEEEE. CDR3 region: CASTFPGQGGLGQFF. The CDR3 DNA reads TGTGCCAGCACCTTTCCGGGACAGGGCGGATTGGGGCAGTTCTTC.

V is TRBV4-1 and J is TRBJ2-7; D unresolved. Germline loops: CDR1 MGHRA, CDR2 YSYEKL. V shed 3 bases and J shed 5 bases, with 11 bases lying between them. The CDR3 contains 13 residues. In DNA, the CDR3 is TGCGCCAGCAGCCATACCGGAGACCACGAGCAGTACTTC. Encoded protein: CASSHTGDHEQYF.

This clone has a handful of counts. The rearrangement uses TRBV27 and TRBJ2-1; possible D gene TRBD2, 6 bases. Trimming pared 0 bases from V and 2 bases from J, leaving 11 bases between. Germline V gene data show CDR1 as MNHEY and CDR2 as SMNVEV (reference sequence). This CDR3 has 16 residues. In DNA, the CDR3 is TGTGCCAGCAGTTTATCTAGCGGTACACCCTACAATGAGCAGTTCTTC. Amino acid sequence: CASSLSSGTPYNEQFF.

The chain carries TRBV13 and TRBJ1-2; 7 positions match TRBD1. Germline assignment: CDR1 PRHDT and CDR2 FYEKMQ (reference sequence). V trimming: 6 bases; J trimming: 7 bases; junction bases outside the gene matches: 11. The CDR3 runs 14 residues. The CDR3 DNA sequence: TGTGCCAGCAGATTCGCAGGGGGTCTACTTGGCTACACCTTC. Translation gives CASRFAGGLLGYTF.

The gene calls are TRBV5-5 and TRBJ2-1, with TRBD1 identical over 8 bases. This CDR3 comprises 15 residues. With 4 bases clipped from V and 0 bases from J, the junction kept 3 bases outside the gene matches. CDR1 SGHKS and CDR2 YYEKEE come from the germline V gene (reference sequence). Here the CDR3 DNA reads TGTGCCAGCAGCCGAGACAGGGGCTCCTACAATGAGCAGTTCTTC. This gives the protein CASSRDRGSYNEQFF.

The count of this clone is one. In DNA form, the CDR3 reads TGTGCCAGCAGTTGGGGCGGACAGGTCTACAATGAGCAGTTCTTC. Its translation is CASSWGGQVYNEQFF. The gene calls are TRBV28 and TRBJ2-1; 7 positions match TRBD1. This CDR3 region has 15 residues. Germline CDR1 is MDHEN and CDR2 is SYDVKM. Trimming removed 4 bases from V and 3 bases from J; junction bases left unmatched: 6.

The chain's CDR3 is CASSIWGLAGDSETQYF. CDR3 coding DNA: TGTGCCAGTAGTATATGGGGACTAGCGGGAGACTCAGAGACCCAGTACTTC. V is TRBV19 and J is TRBJ2-5, with 14 bases lining up with TRBD2. Germline loops: CDR1 LNHDA, CDR2 SQIVND (reference sequence). The CDR3 is made up of 17 amino acids. The V segment lost 2 bases and the J segment 4 bases; nucleotides outside the gene matches: 6.

This clone was observed a few times. The gene calls are TRBV28 and TRBJ1-2; tentatively, D is TRBD1 (5 bases). The germline CDR1 and CDR2 sequences are MDHEN and SYDVKM. The ends were cut back, 6 bases at V and 8 bases at J, with 28 bases in the middle. CDR3 size: 17 residues. In DNA, the CDR3 is TGTGCCAGCAGGGTGGAGGGAGCAGGTGCAGGGCATGAGGGCTACACCTTC. This encodes CASRVEGAGAGHEGYTF.

J is TRBJ2-3 and V is TRBV13; TRBD2 matches at 7 bases. The CDR3 has 15 residues. Germline CDR1 and CDR2: PRHDT and FYEKMQ (reference sequence). Trimming took 4 bases from V and 1 from J; bases not matched to a gene: 5. CDR3 in amino acids: CASSSRGEGTDTQYF. In DNA, the CDR3 is TGTGCCAGCAGCTCCCGGGGGGAGGGCACAGATACGCAGTATTTT.

This chain joins TRBV7-8 and TRBJ1-1; perhaps TRBD1 as D (5 bases). V gave up 1 base and J gave up 2 bases, with 11 bases separating them. This CDR3 region has 15 residues. Germline V gene sequence: CDR1 SGHVS, CDR2 FQNEAQ. The CDR3 sequence is CASSLVQGVNTEAFF. Written as DNA, the CDR3 is TGTGCCAGCAGCTTAGTCCAGGGCGTCAACACTGAAGCTTTCTTT.

The J gene is TRBJ1-6, the V gene TRBV6-5; 9 positions agree with TRBD1. Germline CDR1 is MNHEY and CDR2 is SVGAGI. CDR3 length equals 15 residues. V lost 7 bases and J lost 4; bases outside the gene matches: 5. The DNA for the CDR3 is TGTGCCAGCAATAACGGACAGGGGTATAATTCACCCCTCCACTTT. It is translated as CASNNGQGYNSPLHF.

The J gene is TRBJ1-5, the V gene TRBV2; D possibly corresponds to TRBD1 (5 bases). CDR1 and CDR2 (germline): SNHLY, FYNNEI. V dropped 5 bases and J dropped 4 bases, with 6 bases sitting between them. The CDR3 has 12 residues. CDR3 loop: CASSNRNQPQHF. CDR3 in DNA: TGTGCCAGCAGTAACAGGAATCAGCCCCAGCATTTT.

The rearrangement joins TRBV7-3 to TRBJ2-1; 7 positions match TRBD2. CDR1 and CDR2 (germline): SGHTA, FQGTGA. This CDR3 contains 16 residues. V lost 6 bases, J lost 0 bases, and 8 bases stayed unmatched. CDR3 in DNA: TGTGCCAGCAGTACGGCTGGCGGGAGCTCCTACAATGAGCAGTTCTTC. It codes for CASSTAGGSSYNEQFF.

The chain is built from TRBV28 and TRBJ2-3, with TRBD2 as a possible D gene (6 bases). Germline CDR1 and CDR2: MDHEN and SYDVKM. V was clipped by 6 bases and J by 6 bases, with 25 bases between them. The CDR3 runs 17 residues. The CDR3 coding sequence is TGTGCCAGCAGCCCCGCGGGCAGCCCGGGGAGGAGGGATACGCAGTATTTT. This encodes CASSPAGSPGRRDTQYF.

This clone appeared once. CDR3 in amino acids: CASSLGQGVGIAEAFF. The DNA for the CDR3 is TGTGCCAGCAGCCTAGGACAGGGTGTCGGGATCGCTGAAGCTTTCTTT. This chain connects TRBV7-9 to TRBJ1-1, with 8 bases that match TRBD1. Looked up from germline, CDR1 is SEHNR and CDR2 is FQNEAQ (reference sequence). Unmatched junction bases numbered 14, after V lost 5 bases and J lost 6 bases. The CDR3 length is 16 residues.

The genes are TRBV19 and TRBJ2-3; a weak D match, TRBD2 (5 bases). CDR3 size: 15 residues. The germline CDR1 and CDR2 sequences are LNHDA and SQIVND (reference sequence). Deletions cut 5 bases from V and 0 bases from J, with 12 bases between. CDR3 bases: TGTGCCAGTAGTTTAAGCCCGGGGAGCACAGATACGCAGTATTTT. It codes for CASSLSPGSTDTQYF.